This record looks at one T cell receptor beta chain sequence and its context. Its antigen is currently unknown. The method was immunoSEQ multiplex PCR; TCRdb's version includes in-frame clones alone and lacks a portion of them. The data hold about 66,000 clones, with roughly four fifths observed a single time. The entry originates in a study of OX40 agonist ivuxolimab in advanced cancers. Study-level points and caveats: Normalized T-cell clonal expansion was also low in some nonresponders.

Per the germline V gene, CDR1 is SGHNT and CDR2 is YYREEE (reference sequence). Trimming shortened V by 1 base and J by 3 bases, and 26 bases separated the two germline ends. The CDR3 has 19 residues. The rearrangement links TRBV5-4 to TRBJ2-7, with a possible D match to TRBD2 (6 bases). Here the sequenced sample was CD4+ or CD8+ T cells sorted from blood, taken in a trial of the OX40 agonist ivuxolimab. The receptor comes from an adult with an advanced solid tumor such as melanoma, head and neck, liver or kidney cancer. The CDR3 sequence: CASSLRGRLTSSVVYEQYF. The CDR3 nucleotides are TGTGCCAGCAGCTTGAGGGGCAGGTTGACTAGTTCCGTTGTCTACGAGCAGTACTTC.